This T cell receptor beta chain is from a study of cytomegalovirus exposure and HLA in healthy donors. The PCR was carried out with 60 Vbeta primers and 13 Jbeta primers. Using immunoSEQ multiplex PCR, the repertoire was profiled, and TCRdb retains in-frame clones only, with some absent. Of 180,000 or so clones listed, approximately 85% are singletons. Of note for this clone: Antigen: not known.

Trimming at V came to 3 bases and at J to 5 bases, leaving 9 bases not matched to a gene. Per germline, CDR1 MDHEN and CDR2 SYDVKM. There are 15 residues in the CDR3. Notes on the study in general: An analysis done earlier found most TCR beta V segments productive about 90% or about 30% of the time. Some V segments, including TRBV6-2 and TRBV6-3, were excluded as indistinguishable.

The receptor comes from a man younger than 35 in good health and CMV-seropositive. The chain links TRBV28 to TRBJ1-1, with 7 nucleotides matching TRBD1. Sequenced material: PBMCs. The DNA for the CDR3 is TGTGCCAGCAGTTTGCCTTACCCAGGGGGTACTGAAGCTTTCTTT. The encoded protein is CASSLPYPGGTEAFF.